This T cell receptor beta chain stems from a study of control samples from healthy donors and cancer patients. Method: immunoSEQ multiplex PCR; TCRdb's copy keeps in-frame clones and lacks some. Here the sample spans more than 65,000 clones, 83% being singletons. The CDR3 extends over 15 amino acids. J was trimmed by 8 bases and V by 4 bases; bases with no gene match: 13. Germline V lookup: CDR1 SGHNT, CDR2 YYREEE (reference sequence). This rearrangement joins TRBV5-4 to TRBJ1-2, with TRBD1 identical over 8 bases. This receptor was identified in a man aged 55 to 70 in good health. Sequencing used blood. CDR3 residues: CASSPPGQGFRGYTF. The CDR3 nucleotides are TGTGCCAGCAGCCCACCCGGACAGGGATTTCGGGGCTACACCTTC.